The clone carrying this TCR beta chain was found once. Per the authors' pipeline: How many nucleated cells were present was estimated from reference gene primer amplification. The assay was immunoSEQ multiplex PCR, and TCRdb's table has in-frame clones only and misses some. Clone size and V and J calls were adopted from that table, with D and trimming inferred from the DNA. The sample has 130,000 or so clones; 81% are singletons. The data stem from a study of blood T cell repertoires in COVID-19. Overall study: Samples representing acute and convalescent COVID-19 were sourced from the United States, Italy and Spain. Sample material is recorded as cDNA or gDNA derived from T cells, B-cell-depleted T cells, or PBMCs.

Germline CDR1 LNHDA, CDR2 SQIVND (reference sequence). Deletions cut 2 bases from V and 0 bases from J, with 11 bases between. The CDR3 length is 16 residues. This TCR was sampled from an older woman with active or convalescent COVID-19. Specimen: peripheral blood. The chain is built from TRBV19 and TRBJ2-1; D may be TRBD2 (6 bases). The DNA of the CDR3 is TGTGCCAGTAGTATAAAGCCCGGGAGCTCCTACAATGAGCAGTTCTTC. It specifies CASSIKPGSSYNEQFF.